The T cell receptor (beta chain) under discussion was sequenced for a study of CD8 T cell repertoires and HIV-1 epitope variants. Data came from immunoSEQ multiplex PCR; TCRdb stores just in-frame clones and leaves some out. The data show some 1,300 clones, with over 65% seen just once and approximately 43% held by the top ten. With V trimmed by 2 bases and J by 6 bases, 3 bases remained unmatched. Germline lookup yields CDR1 MDHEN and CDR2 SYDVKM. The CDR3 extends over 13 amino acids. Remarks on this clone: Its matching antigen is unknown.

The receptor was isolated from a male donor with HIV. The chain links TRBV28 to TRBJ2-7, with TRBD1 matching over 8 bases. Input material: cultured CD8+ T cells derived from PBMCs. CDR3 bases: TGTGCCAGCAGTTTAACAGGGGGGTCCGAGCAGTACTTC. It translates to CASSLTGGSEQYF.